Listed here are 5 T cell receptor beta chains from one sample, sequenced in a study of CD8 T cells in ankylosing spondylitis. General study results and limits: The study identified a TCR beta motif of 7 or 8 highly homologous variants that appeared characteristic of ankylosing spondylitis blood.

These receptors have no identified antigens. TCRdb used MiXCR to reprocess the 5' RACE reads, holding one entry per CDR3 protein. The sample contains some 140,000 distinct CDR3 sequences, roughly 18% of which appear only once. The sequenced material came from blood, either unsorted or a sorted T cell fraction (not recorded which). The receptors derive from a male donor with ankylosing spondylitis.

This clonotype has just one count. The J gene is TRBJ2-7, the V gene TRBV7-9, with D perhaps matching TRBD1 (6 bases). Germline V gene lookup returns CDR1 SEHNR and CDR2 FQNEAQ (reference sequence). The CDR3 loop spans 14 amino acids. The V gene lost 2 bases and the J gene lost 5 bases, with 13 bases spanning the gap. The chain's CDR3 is CASSLIGQSNEQYF. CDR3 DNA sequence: TGTGCCAGCAGCTTAATTGGACAGTCGAACGAGCAGTACTTC.

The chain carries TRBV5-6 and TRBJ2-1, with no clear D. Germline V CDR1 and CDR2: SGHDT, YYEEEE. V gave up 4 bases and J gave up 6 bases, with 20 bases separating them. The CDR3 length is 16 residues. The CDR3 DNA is TGTGCCAGCAGCGGTGAGGTCTTGGTGGTTTCCAATGAGCAGTTCTTC. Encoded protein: CASSGEVLVVSNEQFF.

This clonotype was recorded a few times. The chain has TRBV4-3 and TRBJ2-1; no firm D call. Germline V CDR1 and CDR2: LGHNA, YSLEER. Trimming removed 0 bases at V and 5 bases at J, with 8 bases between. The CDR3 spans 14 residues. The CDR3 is CASSQDRSHNEQFF. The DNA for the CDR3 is TGCGCCAGCAGCCAAGATCGCAGCCACAATGAGCAGTTCTTC.

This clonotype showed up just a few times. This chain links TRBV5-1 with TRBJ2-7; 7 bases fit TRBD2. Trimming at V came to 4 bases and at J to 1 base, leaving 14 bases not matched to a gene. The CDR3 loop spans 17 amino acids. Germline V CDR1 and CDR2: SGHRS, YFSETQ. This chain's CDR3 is CASSRSASGSNSYEQYF. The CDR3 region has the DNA TGCGCCAGCAGCCGATCTGCTAGCGGTTCGAATTCCTACGAGCAGTACTTC.

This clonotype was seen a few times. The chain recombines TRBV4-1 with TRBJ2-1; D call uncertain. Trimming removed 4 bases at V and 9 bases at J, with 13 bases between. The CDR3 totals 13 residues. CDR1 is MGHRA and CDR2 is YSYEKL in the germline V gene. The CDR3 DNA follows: TGCGCCAGCAGCCCACCGTCTTCGGCTGAGCAGTTCTTC. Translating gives CASSPPSSAEQFF.